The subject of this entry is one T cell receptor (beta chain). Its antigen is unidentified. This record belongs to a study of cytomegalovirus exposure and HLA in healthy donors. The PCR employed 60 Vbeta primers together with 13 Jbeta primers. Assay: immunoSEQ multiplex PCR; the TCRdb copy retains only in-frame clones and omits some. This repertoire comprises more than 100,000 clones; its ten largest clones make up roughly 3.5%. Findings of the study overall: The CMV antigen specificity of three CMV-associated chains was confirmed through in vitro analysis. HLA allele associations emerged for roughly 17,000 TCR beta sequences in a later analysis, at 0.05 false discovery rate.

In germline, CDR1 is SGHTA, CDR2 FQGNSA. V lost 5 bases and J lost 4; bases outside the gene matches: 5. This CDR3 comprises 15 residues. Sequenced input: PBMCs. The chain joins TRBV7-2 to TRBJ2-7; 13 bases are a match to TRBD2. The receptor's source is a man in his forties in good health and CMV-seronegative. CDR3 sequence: CASSQGLAGRYEQYF. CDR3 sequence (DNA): TGTGCCAGCAGCCAGGGACTAGCGGGGCGGTACGAGCAGTACTTC.